Given below is one T cell receptor beta chain in context. Its antigen is currently unknown. The CDR3 ends on some other residue instead of the conserved phenylalanine or tryptophan, so this is likely a read error. It is unclear where the CDR3 begins or ends on the DNA, so no DNA is shown, and the CDR3 is as TCRdb lists it. Patients were ineligible given autoimmune disease history or systemic immunosuppression. The sample is drawn from a study of OX40 agonist ivuxolimab in advanced cancers. Study summary: Over 30% of patients had received prior checkpoint inhibitor therapy.

Study-wide results and limits: Doses of 0.1 to 3.0 mg/kg were accompanied by clonal expansion of CD4+ and CD8+ blood T cells by week 6. The expanded peripheral T cells' antigen specificity was not determined.

The protocol was immunoSEQ multiplex PCR, while the TCRdb copy is restricted to in-frame clones and leaves out a portion. In the table there are approximately 48,000 clones, around 87% of which are singletons. A total of 11 residues make up the CDR3, ends included. CDR1 is SGHTA, CDR2 FQGTGA, per germline. This rearrangement joins TRBV7-3 to TRBJ2-4. The source material was CD4+ or CD8+ T cells sorted from blood, sampled in a trial of the OX40 agonist ivuxolimab. This TCR derives from an adult with an advanced solid tumor such as melanoma, head and neck, liver or kidney cancer. Here the CDR3 reads CASSSFRAADV.